Below are 4 T cell receptor beta chains sequenced from a single sample in a study of T-cell memory formation after mild COVID-19. MiXCR was run by TCRdb on the 5' RACE reads, yielding one entry per CDR3 protein. Of approximately 290,000 distinct CDR3 sequences listed, roughly 19% are singletons. The sequencing sample was made of PBMCs or a T cell subset sorted from them (not recorded which). These receptors all come from a man aged 18 to 29 who had mild COVID-19 (a few samples of this study predate the infection). Cell type and time point are not known.

This clonotype was counted a few times. The V call is TRBV12-3 or TRBV12-4, the J call TRBJ1-1, with D uncertain. Between the trimmed V and J ends, which lost 3 bases and 3 bases, there was a span of 8 bases. The CDR3 runs 13 residues. CDR3 nucleotide sequence: TGTGCCAGCAGTTTCTCGGACCACACTGAAGCTTTCTTT. This sequence encodes CASSFSDHTEAFF.

The chain employs TRBV27 and TRBJ2-1; no clear D. V was pared by 5 bases and J by 6 bases, with 14 bases between. The germline V gene encodes CDR1 MNHEY and CDR2 SMNVEV (reference sequence). The CDR3 contains 14 residues. The CDR3 DNA reads TGTGCCAGCAGTCCGCGGACCTTGAGCAATGAGCAGTTCTTC. The encoded protein is CASSPRTLSNEQFF.

The V gene is TRBV29-1, the J gene TRBJ2-3, with 9 positions matching TRBD2. Germline V lookup: CDR1 SQVTM, CDR2 ANQGSEA. The junction had 14 bases not matched to a gene; V was cut back by 3 bases and J by 7 bases. This CDR3 is 16 amino acids long. CDR3 nucleotide sequence: TGCAGCGTTGATGCGGGGGGGCCCCTCGGACGGAATACGCAGTATTTT. This translates into CSVDAGGPLGRNTQYF.

This clonotype was found a few times. The chain employs TRBV20-1 and TRBJ1-1, with 9 bases fitting TRBD1. The CDR3 is 12 amino acids. Losses at the gene ends were 7 bases for V and 4 bases for J; bases not matched to a gene: 4. Germline V lookup: CDR1 DFQATT, CDR2 SNEGSKA (reference sequence). CDR3 residues: CSVRDRVTEAFF. Here the CDR3 DNA reads TGCAGTGTACGGGACAGGGTCACTGAAGCTTTCTTT.